This T cell receptor beta chain was sequenced in a study of T cell repertoires in cytomegalovirus infection. This clonotype was counted ten times or more. TCRdb independently ran MiXCR on the reads; one entry per CDR3 protein. Of around 450,000 distinct CDR3 sequences listed, around 10% are singletons. Trimming shortened V by 2 bases and J by 7 bases, and 14 bases separated the two germline ends. CDR3 length: 14 amino acids. Germline CDR1 reads ENHRY; CDR2 reads SYGVKD. The sequencing input was PBMCs. The clonotype originates from a human donor in good health (CMV status not recorded). Some clones in this sample may be carry-over from other donors' samples. The chain uses TRBV10-3 and TRBJ1-1, with no clear D. CDR3 nucleotides: TGTGCCATCAGTGAGGGCCAACGGACGGGTGAAGCTTTCTTT. Translating gives CAISEGQRTGEAFF.